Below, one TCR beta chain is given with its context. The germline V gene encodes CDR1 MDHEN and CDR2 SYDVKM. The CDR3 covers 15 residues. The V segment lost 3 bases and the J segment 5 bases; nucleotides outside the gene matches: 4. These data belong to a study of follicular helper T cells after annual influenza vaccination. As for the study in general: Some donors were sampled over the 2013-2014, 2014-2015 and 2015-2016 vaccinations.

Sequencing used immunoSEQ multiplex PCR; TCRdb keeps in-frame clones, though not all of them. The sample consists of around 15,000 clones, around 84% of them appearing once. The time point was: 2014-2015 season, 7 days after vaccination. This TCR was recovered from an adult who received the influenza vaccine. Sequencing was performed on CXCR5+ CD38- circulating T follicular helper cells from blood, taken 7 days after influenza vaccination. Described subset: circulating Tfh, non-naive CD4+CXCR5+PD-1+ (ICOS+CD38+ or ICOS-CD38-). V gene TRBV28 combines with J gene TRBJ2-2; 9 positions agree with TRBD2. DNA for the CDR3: TGTGCCAGCAGTTTGTCTCTAGCGGGAACCGGGGAGCTGTTTTTT. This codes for CASSLSLAGTGELFF.